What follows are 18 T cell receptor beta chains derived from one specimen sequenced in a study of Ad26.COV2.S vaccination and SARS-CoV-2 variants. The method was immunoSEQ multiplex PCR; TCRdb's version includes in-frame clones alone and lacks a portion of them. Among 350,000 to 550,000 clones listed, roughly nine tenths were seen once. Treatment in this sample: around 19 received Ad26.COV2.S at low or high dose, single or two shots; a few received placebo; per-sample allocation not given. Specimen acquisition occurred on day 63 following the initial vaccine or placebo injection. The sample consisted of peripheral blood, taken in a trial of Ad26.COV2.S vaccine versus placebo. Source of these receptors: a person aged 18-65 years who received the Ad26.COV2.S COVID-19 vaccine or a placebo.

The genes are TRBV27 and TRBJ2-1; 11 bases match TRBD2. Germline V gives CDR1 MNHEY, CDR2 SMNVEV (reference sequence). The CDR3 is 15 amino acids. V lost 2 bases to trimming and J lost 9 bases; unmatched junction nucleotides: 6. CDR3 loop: CASSLGVGTSGEQFF. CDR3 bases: TGTGCCAGCAGTTTAGGAGTGGGGACTAGCGGTGAGCAGTTCTTC.

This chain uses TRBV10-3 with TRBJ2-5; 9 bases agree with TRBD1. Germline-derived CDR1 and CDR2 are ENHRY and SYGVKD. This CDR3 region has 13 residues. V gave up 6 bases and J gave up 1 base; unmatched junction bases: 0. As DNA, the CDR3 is TGTGCCATCAGACAGGGGGCCCAAGAGACCCAGTACTTC. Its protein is CAIRQGAQETQYF.

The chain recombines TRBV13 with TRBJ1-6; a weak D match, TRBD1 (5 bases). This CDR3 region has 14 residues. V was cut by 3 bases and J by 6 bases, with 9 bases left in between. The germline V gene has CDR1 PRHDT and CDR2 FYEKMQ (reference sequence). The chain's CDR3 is CASSFEGTNSPLHF. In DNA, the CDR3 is TGTGCCAGCAGCTTCGAAGGGACTAATTCACCCCTCCACTTT.

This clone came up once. The CDR3 region has the DNA TGCAGTGCTAGTGTGGGACCGGCTAATGAAAAACTGTTTTTT. Protein: CSASVGPANEKLFF. The chain carries TRBV20-1 and TRBJ1-4; D is perhaps TRBD1 (5 bases). This CDR3 has 14 amino acids. Trimming took 3 bases from V and 3 from J, leaving 11 bases between them. Germline values: CDR1 DFQATT, CDR2 SNEGSKA (reference sequence).

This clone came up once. The CDR3 is CASSIYGNQPQHF. In DNA form, the CDR3 reads TGTGCCAGTAGTATTTATGGGAACCAGCCCCAGCATTTT. The genes are TRBV19 and TRBJ1-5; D is ambiguous. Looked up from germline, CDR1 is LNHDA and CDR2 is SQIVND (reference sequence). V dropped 3 bases and J dropped 7 bases, with 10 bases sitting between them. This CDR3 comprises 13 residues.

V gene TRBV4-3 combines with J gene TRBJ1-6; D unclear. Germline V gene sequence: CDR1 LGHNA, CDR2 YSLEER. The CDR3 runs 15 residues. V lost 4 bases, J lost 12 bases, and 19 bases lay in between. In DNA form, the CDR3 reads TGCGCCAGCAGCCGGACGCGAGGGAGCATTGGACCCCTCCACTTT. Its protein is CASSRTRGSIGPLHF.

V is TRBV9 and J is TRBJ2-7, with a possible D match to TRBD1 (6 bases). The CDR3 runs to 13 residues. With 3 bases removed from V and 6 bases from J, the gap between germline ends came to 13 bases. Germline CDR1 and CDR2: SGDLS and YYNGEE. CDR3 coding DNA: TGTGCCAGCAGCGATCTCAGGGGTGGCGAGCAGTACTTC. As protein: CASSDLRGGEQYF. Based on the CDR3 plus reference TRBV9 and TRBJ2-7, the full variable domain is DSGVTQTPKHLITATGQRVTLRCSPRSGDLSVYWYQQSLDQGLQFLIQYYNGEERAKGNILERFSAQQFPDLHSELNLSSLELGDSALYFCASSDLRGGEQYFGPGTRLTVT.

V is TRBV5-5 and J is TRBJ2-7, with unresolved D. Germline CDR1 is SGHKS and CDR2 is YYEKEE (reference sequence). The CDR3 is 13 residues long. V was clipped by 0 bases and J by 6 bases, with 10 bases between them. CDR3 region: CASSLARIAEQYV. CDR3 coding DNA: TGTGCCAGCAGCTTGGCCAGAATTGCCGAGCAGTACGTC.

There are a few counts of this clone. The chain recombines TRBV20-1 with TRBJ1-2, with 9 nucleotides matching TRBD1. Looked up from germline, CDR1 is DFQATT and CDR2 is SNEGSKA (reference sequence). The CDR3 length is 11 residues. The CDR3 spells CVGTGFYGYTF. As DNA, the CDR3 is TGCGTCGGGACAGGGTTTTATGGCTACACCTTC.

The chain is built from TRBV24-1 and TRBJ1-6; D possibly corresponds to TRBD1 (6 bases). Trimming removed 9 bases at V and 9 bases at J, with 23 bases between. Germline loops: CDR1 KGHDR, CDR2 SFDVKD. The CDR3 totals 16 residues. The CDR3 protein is CATSVRGGIRGSPLHF. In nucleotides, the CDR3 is TGTGCCACCTCGGTCCGCGGGGGAATCAGGGGTTCACCCCTCCACTTT.

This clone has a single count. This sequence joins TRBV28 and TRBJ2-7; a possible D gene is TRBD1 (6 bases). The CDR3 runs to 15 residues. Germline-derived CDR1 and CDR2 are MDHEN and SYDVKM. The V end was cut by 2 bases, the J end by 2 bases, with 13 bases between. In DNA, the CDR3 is TGTGCCAGCAGTTTAGAAGGACAGATCACCTACGAGCAGTACTTC. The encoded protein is CASSLEGQITYEQYF.

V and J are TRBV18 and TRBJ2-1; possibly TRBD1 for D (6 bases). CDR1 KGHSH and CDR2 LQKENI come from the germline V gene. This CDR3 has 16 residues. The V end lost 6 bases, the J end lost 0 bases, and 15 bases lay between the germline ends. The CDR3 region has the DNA TGTGCCAGCTCTATTAACCAGGGGAGCTCCTACAATGAGCAGTTCTTC. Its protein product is CASSINQGSSYNEQFF.

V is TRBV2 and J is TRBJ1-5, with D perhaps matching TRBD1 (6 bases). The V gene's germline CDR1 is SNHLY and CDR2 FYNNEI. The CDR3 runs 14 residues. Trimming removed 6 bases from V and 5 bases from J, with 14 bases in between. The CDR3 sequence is CASRMGAGDQPQHF. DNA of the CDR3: TGTGCCAGCAGAATGGGGGCAGGGGATCAGCCCCAGCATTTT. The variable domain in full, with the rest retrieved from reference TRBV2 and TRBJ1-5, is EPEVTQTPSHQVTQMGQEVILRCVPISNHLYFYWYRQILGQKVEFLVSFYNNEISEKSEIFDDQFSVERPDGSNFTLKIRSTKLEDSAMYFCASRMGAGDQPQHFGDGTRLSIL.

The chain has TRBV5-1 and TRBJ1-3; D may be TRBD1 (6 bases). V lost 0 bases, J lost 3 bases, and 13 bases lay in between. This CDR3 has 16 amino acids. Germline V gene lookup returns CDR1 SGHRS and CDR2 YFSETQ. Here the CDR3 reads CASSLERGAGGNTIYF. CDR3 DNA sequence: TGCGCCAGCAGCTTGGAGAGGGGGGCCGGTGGAAACACCATATATTTT.

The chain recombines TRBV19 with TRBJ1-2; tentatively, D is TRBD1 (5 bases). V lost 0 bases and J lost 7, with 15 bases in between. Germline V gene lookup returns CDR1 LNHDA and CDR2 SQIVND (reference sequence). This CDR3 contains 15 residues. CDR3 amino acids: CASSIEAGIVGGYTF. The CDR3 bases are TGTGCCAGTAGTATAGAGGCAGGGATTGTCGGTGGCTACACCTTC.

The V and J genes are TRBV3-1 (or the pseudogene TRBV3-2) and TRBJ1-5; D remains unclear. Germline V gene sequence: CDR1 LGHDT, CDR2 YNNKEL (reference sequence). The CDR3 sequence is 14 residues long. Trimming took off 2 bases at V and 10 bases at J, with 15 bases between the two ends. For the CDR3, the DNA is TGTGCCAGCAGCCAAATGGGGTCCAGATCACCCCAGCATTTT. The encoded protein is CASSQMGSRSPQHF.

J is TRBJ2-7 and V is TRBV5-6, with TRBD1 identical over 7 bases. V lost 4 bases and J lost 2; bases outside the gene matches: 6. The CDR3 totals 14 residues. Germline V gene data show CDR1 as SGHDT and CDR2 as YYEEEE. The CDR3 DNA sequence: TGTGCCAGCAGCCTGGGGACAGTCACCTACGAGCAGTACTTC. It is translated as CASSLGTVTYEQYF.

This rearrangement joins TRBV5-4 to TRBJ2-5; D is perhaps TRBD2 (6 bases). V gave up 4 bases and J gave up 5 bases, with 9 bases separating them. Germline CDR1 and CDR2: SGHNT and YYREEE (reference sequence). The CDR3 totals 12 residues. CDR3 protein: CASSVEGETQYF. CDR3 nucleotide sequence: TGTGCCAGCAGCGTGGAGGGGGAGACCCAGTACTTC.